Sequencing of this T cell receptor (beta chain) was carried out in a study of blood T cell repertoires in COVID-19. Study information: Collection of acute and convalescent COVID-19 samples took place in the United States, Italy and Spain. Sources were T cells, B-cell-depleted T cells, or PBMCs; the material itself was cDNA or gDNA.

With regard to this clone: Other nucleotide sequences in the sample specify the same CDR3.

Germline V lookup: CDR1 MNHEY, CDR2 SVGAGI. With 0 bases clipped from V and 2 bases from J, the junction kept 2 bases outside the gene matches. The CDR3 runs 15 residues. Methods used by the authors: Reference gene primers were amplified, and this amplification served to estimate nucleated cell counts. Libraries were prepared by immunoSEQ multiplex PCR; TCRdb keeps only in-frame clonotypes and omits some of them. V, J and clone size were drawn from that table, and D and trimming were deduced from the DNA. This sample has 200,000 to 300,000 clones; under 90% occur once, and the top ten carry less than 5%.

The chain has TRBV6-5 and TRBJ1-1; 8 bases map to TRBD1. This clonotype originated in a man aged 55 to 70 with acute or convalescent COVID-19. Sequenced material: peripheral blood. DNA of the CDR3: TGTGCCAGCAGTTACTCAGGACAGGGTAACACTGAAGCTTTCTTT. Residues: CASSYSGQGNTEAFF.